The 29 T cell receptor beta chains reported below all come from one sample, sequenced in a study of siplizumab effects on memory and regulatory T cells. Data came from immunoSEQ multiplex PCR; TCRdb stores just in-frame clones and leaves some out. The sample records about 85,000 clones, 85% to 95% being singletons. The specimen was CD8+ T cells sorted from blood. All receptors derive from a human donor in good health.

The chain has TRBV19 and TRBJ2-1; D uncertain. Germline-derived CDR1 and CDR2 are LNHDA and SQIVND (reference sequence). The CDR3 is made up of 13 amino acids. Deletions cut 5 bases from V and 16 bases from J, with 21 bases between. CDR3 sequence reads: CASSPKLTSEAFF. DNA of the CDR3: TGTGCCAGTAGTCCCAAACTGACTTCCGAGGCTTTCTTC.

J is TRBJ2-7 and V is TRBV21-1. TRBV21-1 is marked as a pseudogene. There are 16 residues in the CDR3. CDR3 nucleotide sequence: TGTGCCAGCAGCAGGACCCCCCCGGGGCCGACCTACGAGCAGTACTTC. Translating it yields CASSRTPPGPTYEQYF.

The chain has TRBV6-5 and TRBJ2-7, with D perhaps given as TRBD1 or TRBD2 (5 bases each). V was pared by 0 bases and J by 3 bases, with 12 bases between. The CDR3 runs to 15 residues. In germline, CDR1 is MNHEY, CDR2 SVGAGI. CDR3 in amino acids: CASSYSGGEDYEQYF. CDR3 nucleotide sequence: TGTGCCAGCAGTTACTCTGGGGGAGAAGACTACGAGCAGTACTTC.

The chain joins TRBV28 to TRBJ2-1, with 7 positions matching TRBD2. V lost 7 bases and J lost 7; bases outside the gene matches: 13. The CDR3 runs 15 residues. Germline V gives CDR1 MDHEN, CDR2 SYDVKM. CDR3 sequence: CASKSAGAFWNEQFF. For the CDR3, the DNA is TGTGCCAGCAAAAGTGCGGGAGCCTTTTGGAATGAGCAGTTCTTC.

This clone came up once. The rearrangement links TRBV5-1 to TRBJ1-1; the match to TRBD1 covers 8 bases. With V trimmed by 4 bases and J by 4 bases, 3 bases remained unmatched. The germline gives CDR1 SGHRS, CDR2 YFSETQ. The CDR3 has 13 amino acids. The CDR3 here is CASSLDRGTEAFF. The DNA for the CDR3 is TGCGCCAGCAGCCTCGACAGGGGCACTGAAGCTTTCTTT. Combining the CDR3 with reference TRBV5-1 and TRBJ1-1 gives the whole variable domain KAGVTQTPRYLIKTRGQQVTLSCSPISGHRSVSWYQQTPGQGLQFLFEYFSETQRNKGNFPGRFSGRQFSNSRSEMNVSTLELGDSALYLCASSLDRGTEAFFGQGTRLTVV.

The chain has TRBV9 and TRBJ2-2; 7 bases agree with TRBD2. Losses at the gene ends were 0 bases for V and 5 bases for J; bases not matched to a gene: 7. Germline values: CDR1 SGDLS, CDR2 YYNGEE. This CDR3 has 16 amino acids. The CDR3 reads CASSVDGGSGTGELFF. The CDR3 nucleotides read TGTGCCAGCAGCGTAGATGGCGGGAGCGGGACCGGGGAGCTGTTTTTT.

This rearrangement joins TRBV5-1 to TRBJ2-6; D is ambiguous. This CDR3 spans 16 amino acids. The V gene lost 5 bases and the J gene lost 1 base, with 13 bases spanning the gap. The germline CDR1 and CDR2 sequences are SGHRS and YFSETQ. CDR3 residues: CASSPSGVSGANVLTF. The DNA of the CDR3 is TGCGCCAGCAGTCCCTCTGGGGTATCTGGGGCCAACGTCCTGACTTTC. Full variable domain (remainder filled in from reference TRBV5-1 and TRBJ2-6): KAGVTQTPRYLIKTRGQQVTLSCSPISGHRSVSWYQQTPGQGLQFLFEYFSETQRNKGNFPGRFSGRQFSNSRSEMNVSTLELGDSALYLCASSPSGVSGANVLTFGAGSRLTVL.

This rearrangement joins TRBV27 to TRBJ1-1, with D perhaps matching TRBD1 (6 bases). This CDR3 contains 14 residues. In germline, CDR1 is MNHEY, CDR2 SMNVEV (reference sequence). The V end was cut by 6 bases, the J end by 2 bases, with 13 bases between. Here the CDR3 reads CASSPPGGNTEAFF. Here the CDR3 DNA reads TGTGCCAGCAGCCCGCCTGGGGGCAACACTGAAGCTTTCTTT.

This rearrangement joins TRBV12-5 to TRBJ2-2, with a weak D call TRBD2 (7 bases). Germline V lookup: CDR1 LGHNT, CDR2 FRNRAP. The CDR3 runs to 17 residues. The V end lost 3 bases, the J end lost 4 bases, and 18 bases lay between the germline ends. The CDR3 bases are TGTGCTAGTGGTTTTGGGTCTAGCGGACAGACCACCGGGGAGCTGTTTTTT. Translating it yields CASGFGSSGQTTGELFF. Full variable domain (rest looked up from reference TRBV12-5 and TRBJ2-2): DARVTQTPRHKVTEMGQEVTMRCQPILGHNTVFWYRQTMMQGLELLAYFRNRAPLDDSGMPKDRFSAEMPDATLATLKIQPSEPRDSAVYFCASGFGSSGQTTGELFFGEGSRLTVL.

This clone was found once. The CDR3 is CASSFGGAGEKLFF. DNA for the CDR3: TGTGCCAGCAGTTTTGGGGGGGCTGGGGAAAAACTGTTTTTT. J is TRBJ1-4 and V is TRBV28; D possibly corresponds to TRBD1 (6 bases). Germline values: CDR1 MDHEN, CDR2 SYDVKM. The CDR3 is 14 amino acids. Trimming stripped 3 bases from V and 8 bases from J, with 13 bases between.

This rearrangement joins TRBV6-6 to TRBJ1-4, with TRBD1 identical over 8 bases. V shed 6 bases and J 6 bases; nucleotides not matched to a gene: 3. Germline-derived CDR1 and CDR2 are MNHNY and SVGAGI (reference sequence). This CDR3 is built from 13 residues. The CDR3 nucleotides read TGTGCCAGCAGAACGACAGGGGATGAAAAACTGTTTTTT. Its protein product is CASRTTGDEKLFF.

This chain connects TRBV10-2 to TRBJ2-1, with D perhaps given as TRBD1 or TRBD2 (5 bases each). V was trimmed by 6 bases and J by 4 bases, leaving 19 bases between them. The CDR3 is 16 residues long. Germline loops: CDR1 WSHSY, CDR2 SAAADI. In DNA, the CDR3 is TGCGCCAGCAGGGGGGTTGCGGCTGAGCGATACAATGAGCAGTTCTTC. Protein: CASRGVAAERYNEQFF.

The chain links TRBV10-3 to TRBJ2-1; the D is unclear. The CDR3 loop spans 14 amino acids. The V end lost 0 bases, the J end lost 2 bases, and 5 bases lay between the germline ends. The germline CDR1 and CDR2 sequences are ENHRY and SYGVKD. The CDR3 here is CAISESDPYNEQFF. Here the CDR3 DNA reads TGTGCCATCAGTGAGTCGGACCCCTACAATGAGCAGTTCTTC.

The rearrangement joins TRBV30 to TRBJ1-1, with a possible D match to TRBD1 (6 bases). Germline V lookup: CDR1 GTSNPN, CDR2 SVGIG (reference sequence). This CDR3 has 15 residues. Trimming shortened V by 0 bases and J by 1 base, and 12 bases separated the two germline ends. In DNA, the CDR3 is TGTGCCTGGAGTGTAGTTCCGGGACAGAACACTGAAGCTTTCTTT. Its protein product is CAWSVVPGQNTEAFF. Filled out from reference TRBV30 and TRBJ1-1, the complete variable domain reads SQTIHQWPATLVQPVGSPLSLECTVEGTSNPNLYWYRQAAGRGLQLLFYSVGIGQISSEVPQNLSASRPQDRQFILSSKKLLLSDSGFYLCAWSVVPGQNTEAFFGQGTRLTVV.

This clone was picked up one time. Since no conserved phenylalanine or tryptophan closes the CDR3, a read error is the likely cause. No DNA is shown, since the ends of the CDR3 on it are uncertain; the CDR3 is the one TCRdb lists. The rearrangement joins TRBV7-9 to TRBJ2-7; the tabulated D call, TRBD1, remains unverified against the DNA. Germline CDR1 SEHNR, CDR2 FQNEAQ (reference sequence). Including both end residues, the CDR3 is 13 amino acids long. The CDR3 loop is CASSPPSEGQASI.

The chain's CDR3 is CASSIHLGRAAGANVLTF. DNA for the CDR3: TGTGCCAGTAGTATACATCTCGGGAGGGCTGCTGGGGCCAACGTCCTGACTTTC. This sequence joins TRBV19 and TRBJ2-6, with 8 bases aligning to TRBD2. Germline trimming cut 2 bases from V and 2 bases from J; bases unmatched to any gene: 8. The CDR3 is 18 amino acids. From germline, CDR1 is LNHDA and CDR2 SQIVND (reference sequence). Filled out from reference TRBV19 and TRBJ2-6, the complete variable domain reads DGGITQSPKYLFRKEGQNVTLSCEQNLNHDAMYWYRQDPGQGLRLIYYSQIVNDFQKGDIAEGYSVSREKKESFPLTVTSAQKNPTAFYLCASSIHLGRAAGANVLTFGAGSRLTVL.

The chain's CDR3 is CASSGTSGSLDEQFF. CDR3 nucleotide sequence: TGTGCCAGCAGCGGGACTAGCGGGAGCCTTGATGAGCAGTTCTTC. This chain joins TRBV7-9 and TRBJ2-1; 14 nucleotides align to TRBD2. The V gene end was trimmed by 5 bases and the J gene end by 8 bases; junction bases not matched to a gene: 5. This CDR3 has 15 amino acids. From germline, CDR1 is SEHNR and CDR2 FQNEAQ (reference sequence).

The rearrangement uses TRBV4-1 and TRBJ2-7; TRBD1 matches 7 bases. From germline, CDR1 is MGHRA and CDR2 YSYEKL. Trimming removed 1 base from V and 2 bases from J; junction bases left unmatched: 8. The CDR3 is 16 amino acids. CDR3 loop: CASSQGIGTETYEQYF. The CDR3 nucleotides are TGCGCCAGCAGCCAAGGTATCGGGACAGAGACCTACGAGCAGTACTTC.

V and J are TRBV19 and TRBJ1-1, with D unclear. The CDR3 sequence is 14 residues long. From germline, CDR1 is LNHDA and CDR2 SQIVND (reference sequence). V dropped 1 base and J dropped 1 base, with 7 bases sitting between them. CDR3 in amino acids: CASSIVGSNTEAFF. DNA for the CDR3: TGTGCCAGTAGTATAGTAGGCTCGAACACTGAAGCTTTCTTT.

The chain has TRBV7-2 and TRBJ2-2, with no clear D. The CDR3 loop spans 16 amino acids. The V end was cut by 1 base, the J end by 5 bases, with 14 bases between. CDR1 and CDR2 (germline): SGHTA, FQGNSA. CDR3 sequence reads: CASSLVFSSRTGELFF. The CDR3, as DNA: TGTGCCAGCAGCTTAGTTTTCTCCTCTAGGACCGGGGAGCTGTTTTTT.

The V and J genes are TRBV7-8 and TRBJ2-6; perhaps D is TRBD1 or TRBD2 (6 bases each). Germline-derived CDR1 and CDR2 are SGHVS and FQNEAQ. The CDR3 extends over 19 amino acids. Trimming stripped 5 bases from V and 1 base from J, with 21 bases between. The CDR3 loop reads CASSLSAPGDLSGANVLTF. CDR3 DNA sequence: TGTGCCAGCAGCCTCAGTGCCCCAGGGGACTTGTCTGGGGCCAACGTCCTGACTTTC.

CDR3 DNA: TGCAGTGCTAGACCCGACATTGAAGCTTTCTTT. Protein product: CSARPDIEAFF. The V gene is TRBV20-1, the J gene TRBJ1-1, with no clear D. CDR1 and CDR2 from the germline V gene are DFQATT and SNEGSKA (reference sequence). The CDR3 is 11 residues long. Deletions cut 2 bases from V and 7 bases from J, with 8 bases between.

The chain carries TRBV6-1 and TRBJ2-7; TRBD2 is a possible D gene (8 bases). Germline V gene sequence: CDR1 MNHNS, CDR2 SASEGT. Trimming left V 7 bases short and J 0 bases short, with 16 bases between. CDR3 length: 15 residues. The CDR3 DNA reads TGTGCCAGCATAAAACAGGGGACTAGCTCCTACGAGCAGTACTTC. The encoded protein is CASIKQGTSSYEQYF.

The chain uses TRBV5-6 and TRBJ2-7; no clear D. The V and J ends lost 0 bases and 2 bases respectively, with 3 bases between them. The CDR3 covers 12 residues. Germline V gene lookup returns CDR1 SGHDT and CDR2 YYEEEE. The CDR3 nucleotides are TGTGCCAGCAGCTTGGCTACCTACGAGCAGTACTTC. Protein: CASSLATYEQYF.

The CDR3 bases are TGTGCCAGCAGTGGGACAGCCAACTACGAGCAGTACTTC. Translation: CASSGTANYEQYF. The V and J genes are TRBV25-1 and TRBJ2-7, with a possible D match to TRBD1 (6 bases). V lost 4 bases, J lost 3 bases, and 10 bases lay in between. The CDR3 sequence is 13 residues long. CDR1 and CDR2 (germline): MGHDK, SYGVNS.

This rearrangement joins TRBV29-1 to TRBJ2-2, with D perhaps matching TRBD2 (5 bases). The CDR3 sequence is 16 residues long. Trimming took 4 bases from V and 0 from J, leaving 15 bases between them. Germline CDR1 and CDR2: SQVTM and ANQGSEA. This CDR3 is CSVGESRDTNTGELFF. CDR3 DNA sequence: TGCAGCGTTGGGGAAAGCCGGGATACGAACACCGGGGAGCTGTTTTTT.

The rearrangement uses TRBV9 and TRBJ2-7, with D unclear. Trimming cost V 0 bases and J 5 bases, with 9 bases left between them. The CDR3 covers 13 residues. Germline CDR1 reads SGDLS; CDR2 reads YYNGEE. The DNA of the CDR3 is TGTGCCAGCAGCGTAGAGGCGTGGGACGAGCAGTACTTC. Translation gives CASSVEAWDEQYF.

The J gene is TRBJ1-1, the V gene TRBV19; D uncertain. The germline CDR1 and CDR2 sequences are LNHDA and SQIVND (reference sequence). V was shortened by 3 bases and J by 7 bases, with 12 bases between the two germline ends. This CDR3 spans 13 amino acids. The DNA for the CDR3 is TGTGCCAGTAGTATCTTTTCGCACGATGAAGCTTTCTTT. Protein: CASSIFSHDEAFF.

As for this clone: Other DNA sequences of this sample code for an identical CDR3. The chain joins TRBV2 to TRBJ2-7; D is undetermined. The germline gives CDR1 SNHLY, CDR2 FYNNEI. V lost 6 bases and J lost 4, with 4 bases in between. This CDR3 is built from 10 residues. CDR3 coding DNA: TGTGCCAGCAGGGGTTACGAGCAGTACTTC. Translated: CASRGYEQYF.